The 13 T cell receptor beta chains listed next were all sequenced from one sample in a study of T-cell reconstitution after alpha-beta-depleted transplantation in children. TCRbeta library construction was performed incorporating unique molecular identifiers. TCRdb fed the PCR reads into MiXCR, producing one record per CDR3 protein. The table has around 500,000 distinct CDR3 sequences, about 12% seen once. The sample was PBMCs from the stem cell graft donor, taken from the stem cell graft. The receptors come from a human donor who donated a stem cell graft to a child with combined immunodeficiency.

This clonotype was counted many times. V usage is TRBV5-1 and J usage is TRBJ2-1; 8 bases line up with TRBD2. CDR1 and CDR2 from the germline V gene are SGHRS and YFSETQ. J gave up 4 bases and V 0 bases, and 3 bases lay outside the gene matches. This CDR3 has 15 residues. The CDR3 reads CASSLEASGYNEQFF. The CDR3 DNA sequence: TGCGCCAGCAGCTTGGAGGCTAGCGGGTACAATGAGCAGTTCTTC.

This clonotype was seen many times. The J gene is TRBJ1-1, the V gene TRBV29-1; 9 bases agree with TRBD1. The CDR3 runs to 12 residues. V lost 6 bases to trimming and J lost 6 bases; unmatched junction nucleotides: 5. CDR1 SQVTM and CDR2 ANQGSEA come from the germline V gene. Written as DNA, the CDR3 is TGCAGCGTGGGGACAGGGATGGCTGAAGCTTTCTTT. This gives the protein CSVGTGMAEAFF.

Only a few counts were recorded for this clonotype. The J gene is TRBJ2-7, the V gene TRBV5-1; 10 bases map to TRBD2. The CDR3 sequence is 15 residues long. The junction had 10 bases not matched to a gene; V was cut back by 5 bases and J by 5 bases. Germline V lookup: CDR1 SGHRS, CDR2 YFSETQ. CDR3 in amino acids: CASSSSGTSVNEQYF. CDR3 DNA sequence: TGCGCCAGCAGTTCCTCCGGGACTAGCGTCAACGAGCAGTACTTC.

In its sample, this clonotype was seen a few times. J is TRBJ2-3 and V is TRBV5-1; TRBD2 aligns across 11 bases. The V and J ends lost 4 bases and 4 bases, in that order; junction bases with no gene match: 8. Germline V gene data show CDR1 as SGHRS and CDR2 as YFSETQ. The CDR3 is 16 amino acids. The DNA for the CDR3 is TGCGCCAGCAGCCCAACTAGCGGGAGAGGTCCAGATACGCAGTATTTT. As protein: CASSPTSGRGPDTQYF.

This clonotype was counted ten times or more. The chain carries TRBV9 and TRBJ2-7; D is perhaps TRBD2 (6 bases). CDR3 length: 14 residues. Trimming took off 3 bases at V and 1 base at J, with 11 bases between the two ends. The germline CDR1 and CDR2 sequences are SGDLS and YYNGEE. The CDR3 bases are TGTGCCAGCAGCGCAGTGACTAGTTCCTACGAGCAGTACTTC. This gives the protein CASSAVTSSYEQYF.

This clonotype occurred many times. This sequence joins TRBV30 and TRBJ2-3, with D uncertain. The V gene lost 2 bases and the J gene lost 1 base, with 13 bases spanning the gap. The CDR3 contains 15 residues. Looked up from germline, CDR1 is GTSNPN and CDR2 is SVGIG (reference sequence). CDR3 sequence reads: CAWSQANPRTDTQYF. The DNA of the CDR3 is TGTGCCTGGAGTCAGGCTAACCCACGCACAGATACGCAGTATTTT.

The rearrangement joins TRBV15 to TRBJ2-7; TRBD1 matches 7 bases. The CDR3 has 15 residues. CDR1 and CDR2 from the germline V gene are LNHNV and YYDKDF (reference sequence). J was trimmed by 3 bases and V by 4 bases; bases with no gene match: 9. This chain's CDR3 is CATSKNTGVLYEQYF. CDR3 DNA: TGTGCCACCAGCAAAAACACAGGGGTCCTCTACGAGCAGTACTTC.

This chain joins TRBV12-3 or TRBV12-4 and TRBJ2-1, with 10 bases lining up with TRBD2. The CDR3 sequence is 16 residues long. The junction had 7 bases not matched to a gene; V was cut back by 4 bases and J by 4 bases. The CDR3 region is CASSSNLAGAYNEQFF. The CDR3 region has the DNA TGTGCCAGCAGTTCAAACCTAGCGGGGGCGTACAATGAGCAGTTCTTC.

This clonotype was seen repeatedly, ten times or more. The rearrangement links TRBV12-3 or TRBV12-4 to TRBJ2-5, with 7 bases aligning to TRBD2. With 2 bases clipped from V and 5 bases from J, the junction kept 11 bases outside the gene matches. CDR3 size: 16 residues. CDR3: CASSLSTPSGTETQYF. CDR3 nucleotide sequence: TGTGCCAGCAGTTTATCCACCCCTAGCGGTACGGAGACCCAGTACTTC.

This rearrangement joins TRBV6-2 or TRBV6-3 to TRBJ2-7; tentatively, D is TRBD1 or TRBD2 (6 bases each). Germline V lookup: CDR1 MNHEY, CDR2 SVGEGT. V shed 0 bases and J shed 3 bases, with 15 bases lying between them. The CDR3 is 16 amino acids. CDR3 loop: CASSYSKRGVDYEQYF. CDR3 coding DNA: TGTGCCAGCAGTTACTCGAAAAGGGGGGTGGACTACGAGCAGTACTTC.

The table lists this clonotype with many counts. CDR3 DNA sequence: TGTGCCAGCAGCTTCGAGCGGGTGGCGGGGGGCACAGATACGCAGTATTTT. It is translated as CASSFERVAGGTDTQYF. This chain uses TRBV7-8 with TRBJ2-3, with TRBD2 matching 7 bases. The V gene end was trimmed by 3 bases and the J gene end by 1 base; junction bases not matched to a gene: 10. Germline V lookup: CDR1 SGHVS, CDR2 FQNEAQ. The CDR3 has 17 amino acids.

This CDR3 reads CASRRDWSYNEQFF. CDR3 DNA: TGTGCCAGCAGACGGGACTGGTCCTACAATGAGCAGTTCTTC. The chain combines TRBV6-2 or TRBV6-3 with TRBJ2-1; maybe TRBD2 (6 bases). The CDR3 is 14 residues long. The V end lost 6 bases, the J end lost 1 base, and 10 bases lay between the germline ends. Germline lookup yields CDR1 MNHEY and CDR2 SVGEGT.

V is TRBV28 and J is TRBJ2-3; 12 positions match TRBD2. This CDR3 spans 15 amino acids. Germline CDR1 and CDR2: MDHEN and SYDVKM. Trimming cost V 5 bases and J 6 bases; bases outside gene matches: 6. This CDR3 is CASSPRLAGADTQYF. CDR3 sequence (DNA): TGTGCCAGCAGTCCGAGACTAGCGGGGGCCGATACGCAGTATTTT. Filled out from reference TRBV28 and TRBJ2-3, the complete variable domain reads DVKVTQSSRYLVKRTGEKVFLECVQDMDHENMFWYRQDPGLGLRLIYFSYDVKMKEKGDIPEGYSVSREKKERFSLILESASTNQTSMYLCASSPRLAGADTQYFGPGTRLTVL.